This T cell receptor (beta chain) came from a study of cytomegalovirus exposure and HLA in healthy donors. Study-level background: A prior study identified 90 million to 120 million unique TCR beta sequences from some 200 million T cells. Study-level findings and limits: Usually a TCR sequence was rare, but some public TCRs were found in many donors. The authors enumerated some 160 TCR beta chains as linked to cytomegalovirus.

About this clone: Its antigen is not known.

In the PCR, 60 Vbeta and 13 Jbeta primers were used. Profiling relied on immunoSEQ multiplex PCR, and the TCRdb table lists in-frame clones only, not all of them. The table records around 200,000 clones, 60% to 85% of them present only once. The V and J ends lost 4 bases and 4 bases, in that order; junction bases with no gene match: 5. This CDR3 is 15 amino acids long. The germline CDR1 and CDR2 sequences are SGHRS and YFSETQ. The sequence came from a female donor in good health and CMV-seronegative. V and J are TRBV5-1 and TRBJ1-5; 10 bases align to TRBD1. The material sequenced was PBMCs. This CDR3 reads CASSEGTGANQPQHF. DNA for the CDR3: TGCGCCAGCAGCGAGGGGACAGGGGCGAATCAGCCCCAGCATTTT.